These 30 T cell receptor beta chains were all obtained from the same sample, sequenced in a study of metastatic and nonmetastatic thyroid tumors. Thyroid surgery was preceded by no treatment in any patient. TCRdb re-called clones via MiXCR from the PCR reads. The sample shows under 35,000 clones, 24% of them seen only once. Sequences were obtained from blood. Receptors originate from a female donor with papillary thyroid cancer or a benign thyroid nodule (not recorded which). Some clones in this sample may be carry-over from other donors' samples.

This clone was seen more than once but under ten times. The chain carries TRBV6-1 and TRBJ1-5; 7 bases map to TRBD1. The germline V gene encodes CDR1 MNHNS and CDR2 SASEGT. V dropped 6 bases and J dropped 6; count of bases not matched to a gene: 8. The CDR3 sequence is 14 residues long. CDR3 coding DNA: TGTGCCAGCAGCCCATGCGACAGGGTTCAGCCCCAGCATTTT. This codes for CASSPCDRVQPQHF.

By share, this clone ranks as medium-sized. This chain joins TRBV10-3 and TRBJ2-7, with 9 bases matching TRBD2. V shed 2 bases and J 4 bases; nucleotides not matched to a gene: 6. This CDR3 is built from 15 residues. Germline values: CDR1 ENHRY, CDR2 SYGVKD. CDR3 residues: CAISEEAGGRYEQYF. The CDR3 DNA reads TGTGCCATCAGTGAGGAGGCGGGAGGGAGGTACGAGCAGTACTTC.

This clone has only a few counts. The chain has TRBV6-2 or TRBV6-3 and TRBJ2-7, with 11 bases that match TRBD1. Losses at the gene ends were 2 bases for V and 8 bases for J; bases not matched to a gene: 17. The CDR3 runs to 18 residues. CDR1 MNHEY and CDR2 SVGEGT come from the germline V gene. The CDR3 DNA sequence: TGTGCCAGCAGTTACACCCCAACGGGGACAGGGGGGAAGCCTCAGCAGTACTTC. Its translation: CASSYTPTGTGGKPQQYF.

This clone was detected many times. V and J are TRBV12-3 or TRBV12-4 and TRBJ1-1; tentative D call: TRBD1 (6 bases). Trimming left V 5 bases short and J 0 bases short, with 13 bases between. CDR3 size: 15 residues. The CDR3 DNA follows: TGTGCCAGCAGTCAAACAGGGAGATTGAACACTGAAGCTTTCTTT. This encodes CASSQTGRLNTEAFF.

There are many counts of this clone. The chain uses TRBV29-1 and TRBJ2-7, with 8 bases aligning to TRBD1. With 6 bases clipped from V and 2 bases from J, the junction kept 6 bases outside the gene matches. Germline V gives CDR1 SQVTM, CDR2 ANQGSEA. The CDR3 covers 13 residues. DNA of the CDR3: TGCAGCGTGAAATTGGACAGGGCCTACGAGCAGTACTTC. This encodes CSVKLDRAYEQYF.

The V call is TRBV20-1, the J call TRBJ2-5; 7 bases agree with TRBD2. Germline-derived CDR1 and CDR2 are DFQATT and SNEGSKA (reference sequence). Trimming took 1 base from V and 4 from J; bases not matched to a gene: 6. This CDR3 is built from 14 residues. CDR3 sequence reads: CSARASGMGETQYF. In DNA, the CDR3 is TGCAGTGCTAGAGCCAGCGGGATGGGAGAGACCCAGTACTTC.

A few counts support this clone. This rearrangement joins TRBV28 to TRBJ2-7; perhaps TRBD2 as D (5 bases). Germline V lookup: CDR1 MDHEN, CDR2 SYDVKM. V shed 4 bases and J shed 7 bases, with 8 bases lying between them. The CDR3 is 11 amino acids. The CDR3 sequence is CASSSWREQYF. DNA for the CDR3: TGTGCCAGCAGTTCGTGGAGGGAGCAGTACTTC.

This clone was counted ten times or more. With a much larger clone just one base away, this may be a read error. The chain employs TRBV7-3 and TRBJ2-2; tentative D call: TRBD2 (5 bases). The CDR3 totals 15 residues. In germline, CDR1 is SGHTA, CDR2 FQGTGA. The DNA of the CDR3 is TGTGCCAGCAGCTTAAACGTGCCCCACACCGGGGAGCTGCTTTTT. Protein: CASSLNVPHTGELLF.

The chain links TRBV5-6 to TRBJ2-1; TRBD2 aligns across 9 bases. This CDR3 has 17 amino acids. The junction had 6 bases not matched to a gene; V was cut back by 0 bases and J by 2 bases. Germline loops: CDR1 SGHDT, CDR2 YYEEEE. The CDR3 reads CASSLAGRTSAYNEQFF. CDR3 DNA: TGTGCCAGCAGCTTGGCCGGTAGGACTAGCGCCTACAATGAGCAGTTCTTC.

This clone was detected only a few times. J is TRBJ1-6 and V is TRBV6-4; D may be TRBD1 (6 bases). Trimming left V 4 bases short and J 15 bases short, with 22 bases between. The CDR3 loop spans 15 amino acids. Germline-derived CDR1 and CDR2 are MRHNA and SNTAGT. The CDR3 DNA follows: TGTGCCAGCAGTGCCCACGACAGGACCTGGGATCACCTCCACTTT. Amino acid sequence: CASSAHDRTWDHLHF.

This chain connects TRBV18 to TRBJ2-7; D gene uncertain. The germline gives CDR1 KGHSH, CDR2 LQKENI. The V and J ends lost 6 bases and 3 bases respectively, with 9 bases between them. This CDR3 is built from 12 residues. The CDR3 bases are TGTGCCAGCTCCCCTGACAACTACGAGCAGTACTTC. Translating it yields CASSPDNYEQYF. The full variable domain, its missing parts supplied by reference TRBV18 and TRBJ2-7, is NAGVMQNPRHLVRRRGQEARLRCSPMKGHSHVYWYRQLPEEGLKFMVYLQKENIIDESGMPKERFSAEFPKEGPSILRIQQVVRGDSAAYFCASSPDNYEQYFGPGTRLTVT.

Sample share makes this clone medium-sized. The chain recombines TRBV6-2 or TRBV6-3 with TRBJ2-3; 9 nucleotides agree with TRBD1. Germline values: CDR1 MNHEY, CDR2 SVGEGT. With V trimmed by 2 bases and J by 2 bases, 2 bases remained unmatched. The length of the CDR3 is 15 residues. The CDR3 region has the DNA TGTGCCAGCAGTTACGGGACAGGGATCACAGATACGCAGTATTTT. Its protein is CASSYGTGITDTQYF.

This clone was detected ten times or more. The chain uses TRBV7-8 and TRBJ2-1; TRBD2 is a possible D gene (6 bases). Deletions cut 1 base from V and 2 bases from J, with 12 bases between. Germline CDR1 and CDR2: SGHVS and FQNEAQ. This CDR3 contains 16 residues. CDR3 in DNA: TGTGCCAGCAGCTTAGTGGTAGCGGACACCTACAATGAGCAGTTCTTC. This gives the protein CASSLVVADTYNEQFF.

This clone was observed many times. This sequence joins TRBV29-1 and TRBJ1-1; possibly TRBD1 for D (5 bases). This CDR3 is built from 13 residues. Germline CDR1 SQVTM, CDR2 ANQGSEA. The V end lost 4 bases, the J end lost 1 base, and 10 bases lay between the germline ends. The CDR3 here is CSVGATANTEAFF. In nucleotides, the CDR3 is TGCAGCGTTGGGGCGACAGCGAACACTGAAGCTTTCTTT.

V is TRBV9 and J is TRBJ2-3, with D possibly TRBD2 on 6 matching bases. Germline V gene sequence: CDR1 SGDLS, CDR2 YYNGEE. V lost 4 bases and J 5 bases, leaving 14 bases between the germline ends. This CDR3 region has 14 residues. The CDR3 sequence: CASSTSGVLDTQYF. The CDR3 DNA is TGTGCCAGCAGCACATCGGGGGTTCTAGATACGCAGTATTTT.

In its sample, this clone was seen many times. The chain joins TRBV7-2 to TRBJ2-7; D remains ambiguous. With 1 base removed from V and 3 bases from J, the gap between germline ends came to 10 bases. Per germline, CDR1 SGHTA and CDR2 FQGNSA. The CDR3 has 14 amino acids. The CDR3 DNA is TGTGCCAGCAGCTTAGGGGGTGTAGTCTACGAGCAGTACTTC. It encodes CASSLGGVVYEQYF.

As to this clone: An end of the junction does not agree with germline; a read error may underlie this. This chain joins TRBV18 and TRBJ2-7, with TRBD2 matching 13 bases. The CDR3 is 17 residues long. CDR1 is KGHSH and CDR2 is LQKENI in the germline V gene. DNA of the CDR3: TGTGCCAACTCACCACGCACCGGGACTAGCGGGAATGGGGAGCAGTACTTC. Translating gives CANSPRTGTSGNGEQYF.

This sequence joins TRBV24-1 and TRBJ2-5; perhaps TRBD2 as D (5 bases). From germline, CDR1 is KGHDR and CDR2 SFDVKD. V was trimmed by 2 bases and J by 5 bases, leaving 14 bases between them. This CDR3 comprises 15 residues. CDR3 protein: CATSDSRENTETQYF. The CDR3 coding sequence is TGTGCCACCAGTGATTCGAGGGAAAACACGGAGACCCAGTACTTC.

The chain has TRBV30 and TRBJ2-2; a possible D gene is TRBD2 (6 bases). Trimming left V 5 bases short and J 7 bases short, with 14 bases between. Germline V lookup: CDR1 GTSNPN, CDR2 SVGIG (reference sequence). The length of the CDR3 is 13 residues. This CDR3 is CAWETRGHGELFF. CDR3 nucleotides: TGTGCCTGGGAGACTAGAGGGCACGGGGAGCTGTTTTTT.

The sample holds many counts of this clone. This may stem from a read error, because a much larger clone lies one nucleotide away. J is TRBJ1-2 and V is TRBV7-8; unclear D gene. The CDR3 covers 14 residues. V shed 1 base and J shed 13 bases, with 19 bases lying between them. Germline-derived CDR1 and CDR2 are SGHVS and FQNEAQ. CDR3 bases: TGTGCCAGCAGCTTAGAAATTATCCCCGCCGACTGCACCTTC. As protein: CASSLEIIPADCTF.

The chain recombines TRBV13 with TRBJ2-7; 10 nucleotides line up with TRBD2. J gave up 2 bases and V 1 base, and 2 bases lay outside the gene matches. The germline V gene encodes CDR1 PRHDT and CDR2 FYEKMQ (reference sequence). The CDR3 runs 15 residues. This CDR3 is CASSLASGSAYEQYF. The CDR3 DNA reads TGTGCCAGCAGCTTAGCTAGCGGGAGTGCCTACGAGCAGTACTTC. Variable domain in full (rest from reference TRBV13 and TRBJ2-7): AAGVIQSPRHLIKEKRETATLKCYPIPRHDTVYWYQQGPGQDPQFLISFYEKMQSDKGSIPDRFSAQQFSDYHSELNMSSLELGDSALYFCASSLASGSAYEQYFGPGTRLTVT.

V and J are TRBV6-1 and TRBJ2-3; TRBD2 matches 12 bases. J was trimmed by 4 bases and V by 1 base; bases with no gene match: 3. From germline, CDR1 is MNHNS and CDR2 SASEGT. This CDR3 has 16 amino acids. The CDR3 DNA reads as TGTGCCAGCAGTGAAGAGCTAGCGGGGGGGCCAGATACGCAGTATTTT. Protein sequence: CASSEELAGGPDTQYF.

This clone was detected many times. The chain is built from TRBV9 and TRBJ1-2; D ambiguous. The CDR3 covers 12 residues. V was pared by 2 bases and J by 7 bases, with 9 bases between. Germline CDR1 SGDLS, CDR2 YYNGEE. The CDR3 spells CASSVPRFGYTF. The DNA of the CDR3 is TGTGCCAGCAGCGTTCCTCGGTTTGGCTACACCTTC.

This clone has a count of ten or more. The chain has TRBV5-1 and TRBJ1-1; TRBD1 matches 7 bases. Germline CDR1 and CDR2: SGHRS and YFSETQ. V dropped 3 bases and J dropped 5; count of bases not matched to a gene: 7. This CDR3 spans 14 amino acids. The CDR3 reads CASSSGQPRTEAFF. CDR3 nucleotides: TGCGCCAGCAGCTCGGGACAGCCAAGGACTGAAGCTTTCTTT. Together with reference TRBV5-1 and TRBJ1-1, the CDR3 gives the full variable domain: KAGVTQTPRYLIKTRGQQVTLSCSPISGHRSVSWYQQTPGQGLQFLFEYFSETQRNKGNFPGRFSGRQFSNSRSEMNVSTLELGDSALYLCASSSGQPRTEAFFGQGTRLTVV.

The chain combines TRBV7-2 with TRBJ2-4; possible D gene TRBD1, 5 bases. Trimming took 3 bases from V and 5 from J, leaving 17 bases between them. The CDR3 spans 16 residues. Germline V gives CDR1 SGHTA, CDR2 FQGNSA. The CDR3 is CASSLCGAGAENIQYF. The CDR3 DNA sequence: TGTGCCAGCAGCTTGTGTGGGGCTGGTGCCGAAAACATTCAGTACTTC.

This clone has ten or more counts. The V gene is TRBV6-1, the J gene TRBJ1-6; the match to TRBD1 covers 7 bases. The V and J ends lost 6 bases and 6 bases, in that order; junction bases with no gene match: 8. CDR1 is MNHNS, CDR2 SASEGT, per germline. The CDR3 runs to 15 residues. The CDR3 nucleotides are TGTGCCAGCAGCCAAACGACAGGGTCTAATTCACCCCTCCACTTT. Protein sequence: CASSQTTGSNSPLHF.

In its sample, this clone was seen a few times. The genes are TRBV6-1 and TRBJ1-1; D not resolved. The CDR3 is 13 amino acids. V lost 0 bases, J lost 1 base, and 3 bases lay in between. CDR1 is MNHNS, CDR2 SASEGT, per germline. The CDR3 region has the DNA TGTGCCAGCAGTGAAGCGAGGAACACTGAAGCTTTCTTT. It codes for CASSEARNTEAFF.

This clone showed up many times. V gene TRBV7-9 combines with J gene TRBJ1-4; D may be TRBD1 (5 bases). Trimming pared 7 bases from V and 4 bases from J, leaving 13 bases between. This CDR3 spans 14 amino acids. CDR1 and CDR2 (germline): SEHNR, FQNEAQ (reference sequence). CDR3 protein: CASNQRGNNEKLFF. In nucleotides, the CDR3 is TGTGCCAGCAATCAGCGGGGCAATAATGAAAAACTGTTTTTT.

This clone is medium-sized in the sample. The genes are TRBV11-2 and TRBJ2-7, with D unclear. In germline, CDR1 is SGHAT, CDR2 FQNNGV. The CDR3 has 17 amino acids. Trimming took 0 bases from V and 5 from J, leaving 20 bases between them. CDR3 coding DNA: TGTGCCAGCAGCTTAGATCCTGGCAGATTGGCACCCAACGAGCAGTACTTC. This sequence encodes CASSLDPGRLAPNEQYF.

This clone appeared a few times. The chain links TRBV2 to TRBJ1-2, with D possibly TRBD1 on 6 matching bases. The CDR3 totals 15 residues. Germline V gene sequence: CDR1 SNHLY, CDR2 FYNNEI. The V end lost 7 bases, the J end lost 4 bases, and 19 bases lay between the germline ends. The CDR3 DNA follows: TGTGCCAGCATCCCCCCTGGGAGGGGGGCCTATGGCTACACCTTC. This translates into CASIPPGRGAYGYTF.